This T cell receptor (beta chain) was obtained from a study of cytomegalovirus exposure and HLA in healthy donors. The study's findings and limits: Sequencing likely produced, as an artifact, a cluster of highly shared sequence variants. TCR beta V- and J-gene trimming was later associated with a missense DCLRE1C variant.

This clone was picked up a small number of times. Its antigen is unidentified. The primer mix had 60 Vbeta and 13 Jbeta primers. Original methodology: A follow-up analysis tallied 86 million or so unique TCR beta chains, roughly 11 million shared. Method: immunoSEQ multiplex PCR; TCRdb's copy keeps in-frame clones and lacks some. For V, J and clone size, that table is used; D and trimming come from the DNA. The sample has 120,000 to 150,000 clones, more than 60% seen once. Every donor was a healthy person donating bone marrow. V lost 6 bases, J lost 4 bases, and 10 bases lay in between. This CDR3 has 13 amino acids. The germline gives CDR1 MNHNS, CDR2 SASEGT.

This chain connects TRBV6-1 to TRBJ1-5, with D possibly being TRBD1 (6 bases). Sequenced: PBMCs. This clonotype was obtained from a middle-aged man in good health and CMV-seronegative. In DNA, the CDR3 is TGTGCCAGCAGCTCGGACAGAAATCAGCCCCAGCATTTT. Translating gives CASSSDRNQPQHF.